These 2 T cell receptor beta chains came from one sample sequenced in a study of T cell responses to AZD1222 COVID-19 vaccine. Method: immunoSEQ multiplex PCR; TCRdb's copy keeps in-frame clones and lacks some. In the table there are roughly 120,000 clones, 80% to 90% of which are singletons. Material: peripheral blood, obtained on day 0 of MenACWY control vaccination. Receptor source: an adult in good health.

The V call is TRBV7-3, the J call TRBJ1-1, with D maybe TRBD1 (6 bases). Trimming stripped 2 bases from V and 6 bases from J, with 10 bases between. Germline assignment: CDR1 SGHTA and CDR2 FQGTGA. The CDR3 covers 13 residues. DNA of the CDR3: TGTGCCAGCAGCTTATCCGGGGGCGCTGAAGCTTTCTTT. It yields the protein CASSLSGGAEAFF. Full variable domain (outside the CDR3, taken from reference TRBV7-3 and TRBJ1-1): GAGVSQTPSNKVTEKGKYVELRCDPISGHTALYWYRQSLGQGPEFLIYFQGTGAADDSGLPNDRFFAVRPEGSVSTLKIQRTERGDSAVYLCASSLSGGAEAFFGQGTRLTVV.

This clone was recorded a few times. The chain combines TRBV24-1 with TRBJ1-5; perhaps TRBD1 as D (5 bases). The V and J ends lost 3 bases and 4 bases respectively, with 9 bases between them. Looked up from germline, CDR1 is KGHDR and CDR2 is SFDVKD. The length of the CDR3 is 14 residues. CDR3: CATSDRGYNQPQHF. CDR3 DNA: TGTGCCACCAGTGATCGGGGCTATAATCAGCCCCAGCATTTT.